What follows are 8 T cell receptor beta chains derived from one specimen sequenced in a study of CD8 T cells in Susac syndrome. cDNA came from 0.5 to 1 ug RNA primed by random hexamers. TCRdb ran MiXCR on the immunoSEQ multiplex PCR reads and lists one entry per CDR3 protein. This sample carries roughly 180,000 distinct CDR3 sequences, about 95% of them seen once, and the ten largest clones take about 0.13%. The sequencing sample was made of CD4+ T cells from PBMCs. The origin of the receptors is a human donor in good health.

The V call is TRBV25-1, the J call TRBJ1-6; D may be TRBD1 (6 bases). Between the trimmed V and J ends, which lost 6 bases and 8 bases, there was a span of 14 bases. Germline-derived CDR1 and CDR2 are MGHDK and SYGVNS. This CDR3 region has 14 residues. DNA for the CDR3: TGTGCCAGCAGACTTCAGGGGAGGGATTCACCCCTCCACTTT. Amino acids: CASRLQGRDSPLHF.

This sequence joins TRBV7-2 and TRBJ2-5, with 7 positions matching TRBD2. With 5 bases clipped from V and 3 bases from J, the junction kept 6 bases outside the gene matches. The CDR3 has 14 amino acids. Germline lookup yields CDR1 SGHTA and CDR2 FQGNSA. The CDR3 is CASSQKRGEETQYF. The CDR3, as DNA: TGTGCCAGCAGCCAAAAGCGGGGTGAAGAGACCCAGTACTTC.

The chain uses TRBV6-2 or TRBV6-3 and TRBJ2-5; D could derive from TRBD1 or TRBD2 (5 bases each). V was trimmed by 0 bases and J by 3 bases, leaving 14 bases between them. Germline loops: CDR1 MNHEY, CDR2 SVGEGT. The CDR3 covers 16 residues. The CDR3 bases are TGTGCCAGCAGTTACTCAGCGACCGGGACGAAAGAGACCCAGTACTTC. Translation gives CASSYSATGTKETQYF.

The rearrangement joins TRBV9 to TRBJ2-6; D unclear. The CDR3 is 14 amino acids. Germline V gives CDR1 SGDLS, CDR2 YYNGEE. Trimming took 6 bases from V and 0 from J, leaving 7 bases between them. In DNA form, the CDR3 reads TGTGCCAGCACCAGCAACTCTGGGGCCAACGTCCTGACTTTC. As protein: CASTSNSGANVLTF.

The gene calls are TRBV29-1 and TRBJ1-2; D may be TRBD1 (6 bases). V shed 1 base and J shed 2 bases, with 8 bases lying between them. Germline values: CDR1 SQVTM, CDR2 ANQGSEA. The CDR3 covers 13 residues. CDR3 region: CSVEVQGNYGYTF. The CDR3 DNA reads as TGCAGCGTTGAAGTGCAGGGGAACTATGGCTACACCTTC.

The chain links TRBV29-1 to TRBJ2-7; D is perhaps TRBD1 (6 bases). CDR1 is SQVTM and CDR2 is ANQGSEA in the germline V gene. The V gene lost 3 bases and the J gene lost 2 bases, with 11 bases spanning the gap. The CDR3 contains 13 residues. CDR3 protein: CSVDGRGPYEQYF. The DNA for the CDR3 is TGCAGCGTTGATGGCAGGGGACCCTACGAGCAGTACTTC.

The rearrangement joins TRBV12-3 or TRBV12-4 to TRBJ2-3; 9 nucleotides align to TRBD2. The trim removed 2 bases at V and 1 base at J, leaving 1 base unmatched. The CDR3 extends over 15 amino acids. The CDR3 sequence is CASSLSSGGTDTQYF. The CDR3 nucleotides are TGTGCCAGCAGTTTATCTAGCGGGGGCACAGATACGCAGTATTTT.

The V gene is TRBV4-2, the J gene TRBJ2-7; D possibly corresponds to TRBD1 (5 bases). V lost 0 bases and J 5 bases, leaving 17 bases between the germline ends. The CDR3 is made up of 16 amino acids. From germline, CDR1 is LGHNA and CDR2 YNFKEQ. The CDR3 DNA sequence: TGTGCCAGCAGCCAAGATAATGGGGAAGGGGCCCACGAGCAGTACTTC. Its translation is CASSQDNGEGAHEQYF.